This T cell receptor (beta chain) was captured by sequencing in a study of sequential checkpoint blockade in melanoma. Study details: First-line arms were nivolumab then ipilimumab, or the reverse, randomized 1:1. Each arm's sequence ended with maintenance nivolumab.

Treatment of the sample: randomized to nivolumab then ipilimumab (arm A) or the reverse (arm B). DNA-damaging chemotherapy had not been given to any patient beforehand. From thawed PBMCs, live CD3+CD8+ cells negative for CD19 and CD56 were sorted. Sequencing used immunoSEQ multiplex PCR; TCRdb keeps in-frame clones, though not all of them. The table shows tens of thousands of clones, with 70% to 90% occurring only once. CDR1 is LNHDA, CDR2 SQIVND, per germline (reference sequence). This CDR3 has 14 residues. Trimming removed 5 bases from V and 3 bases from J, with 13 bases in between. The clonotype was recovered from a human donor with melanoma. Sequencing was performed on CD8+ T cells sorted from blood (inferred from file names), taken from a patient given nivolumab and ipilimumab in sequence. V usage is TRBV19 and J usage is TRBJ1-2, with TRBD1 as a possible D gene (6 bases). As DNA, the CDR3 is TGTGCCAGTAGTCCCGGGGGGGCAGACTATGGCTACACCTTC. Its protein product is CASSPGGADYGYTF.